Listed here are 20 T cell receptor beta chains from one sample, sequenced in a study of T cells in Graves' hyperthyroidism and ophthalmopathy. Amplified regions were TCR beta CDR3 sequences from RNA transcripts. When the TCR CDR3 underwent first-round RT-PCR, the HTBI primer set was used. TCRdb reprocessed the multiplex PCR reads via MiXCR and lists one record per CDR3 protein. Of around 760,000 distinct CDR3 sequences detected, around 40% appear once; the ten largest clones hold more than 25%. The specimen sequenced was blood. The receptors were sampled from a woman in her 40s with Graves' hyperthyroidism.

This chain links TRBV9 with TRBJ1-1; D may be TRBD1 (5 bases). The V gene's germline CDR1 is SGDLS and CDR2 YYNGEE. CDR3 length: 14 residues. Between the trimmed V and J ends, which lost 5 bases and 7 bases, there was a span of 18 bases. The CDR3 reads CASSLSGRAIEAFF. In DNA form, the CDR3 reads TGTGCCAGCAGTTTATCGGGACGGGCAATTGAAGCTTTCTTT.

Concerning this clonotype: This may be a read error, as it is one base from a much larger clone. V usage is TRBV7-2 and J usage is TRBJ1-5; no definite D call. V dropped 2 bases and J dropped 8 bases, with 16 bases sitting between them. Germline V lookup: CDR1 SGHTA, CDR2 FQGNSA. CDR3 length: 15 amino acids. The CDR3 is CASSLSVGSNKPQHF. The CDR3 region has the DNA TGTGCCAGCAGCTTAAGTGTAGGCTCGAATAAGCCCCAGCATTTT.

The CDR3 loop reads CAISEKGTIGGYTF. CDR3 bases: TGTGCCATCAGTGAAAAAGGAACAATAGGGGGCTACACCTTC. The chain is built from TRBV10-3 and TRBJ1-2; the D is unclear. Germline loops: CDR1 ENHRY, CDR2 SYGVKD. The V and J ends lost 3 bases and 8 bases respectively, with 16 bases between them. The CDR3 extends over 14 amino acids.

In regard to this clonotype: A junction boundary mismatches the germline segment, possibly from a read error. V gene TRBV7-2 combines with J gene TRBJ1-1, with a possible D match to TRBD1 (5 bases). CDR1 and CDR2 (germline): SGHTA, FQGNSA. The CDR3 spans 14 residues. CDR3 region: CANSSRGLDLEAFF. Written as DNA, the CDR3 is TGTGCCAACAGCTCGAGGGGTCTGGACCTTGAAGCTTTCTTT.

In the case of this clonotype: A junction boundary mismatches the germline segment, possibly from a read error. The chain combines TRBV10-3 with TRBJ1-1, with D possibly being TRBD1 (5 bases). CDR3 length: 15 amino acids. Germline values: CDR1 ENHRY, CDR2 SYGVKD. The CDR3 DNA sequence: TGTGCCAGCAGTTTATTCCAAGGGGTGAACACTGAAGCTTTCTTT. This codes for CASSLFQGVNTEAFF.

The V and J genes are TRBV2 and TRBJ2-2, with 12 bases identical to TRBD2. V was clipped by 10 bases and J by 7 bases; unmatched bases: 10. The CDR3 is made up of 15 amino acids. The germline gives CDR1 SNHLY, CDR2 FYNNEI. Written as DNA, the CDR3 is TGTGCCACCCCCCGCCTAGCGGGAGGGCTCGGGGAGCTGTTTTTT. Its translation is CATPRLAGGLGELFF.

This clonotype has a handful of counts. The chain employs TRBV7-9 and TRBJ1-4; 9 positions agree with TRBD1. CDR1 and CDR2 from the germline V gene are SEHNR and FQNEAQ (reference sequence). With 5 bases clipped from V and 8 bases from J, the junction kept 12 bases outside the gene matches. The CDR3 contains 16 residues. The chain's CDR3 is CASSPRLQGAGEKLFF. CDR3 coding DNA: TGTGCCAGCAGCCCCAGATTACAGGGGGCCGGAGAAAAACTGTTTTTT.

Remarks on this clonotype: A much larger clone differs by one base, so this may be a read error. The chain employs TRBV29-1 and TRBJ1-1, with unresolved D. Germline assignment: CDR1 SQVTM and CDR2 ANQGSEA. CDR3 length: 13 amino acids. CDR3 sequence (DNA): TGCAGCGTCGGTCTGGGCATGAACTCTGAAGCTTTCTTT. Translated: CSVGLGMNSEAFF.

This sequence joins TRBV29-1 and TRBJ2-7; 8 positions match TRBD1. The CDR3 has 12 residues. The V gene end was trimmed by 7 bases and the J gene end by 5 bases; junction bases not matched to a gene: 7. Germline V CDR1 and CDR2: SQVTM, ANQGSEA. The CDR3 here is CSAGQGRNEQYF. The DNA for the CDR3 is TGCAGCGCCGGACAGGGTCGGAACGAGCAGTACTTC.

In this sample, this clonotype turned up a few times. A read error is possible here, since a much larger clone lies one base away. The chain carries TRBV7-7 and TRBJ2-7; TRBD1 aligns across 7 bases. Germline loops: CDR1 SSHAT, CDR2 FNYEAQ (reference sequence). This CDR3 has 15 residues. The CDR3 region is CASSLRPTGLGEQYF. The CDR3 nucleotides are TGTGCTAGCAGCTTGAGACCGACAGGGTTGGGAGAGCAGTACTTC.

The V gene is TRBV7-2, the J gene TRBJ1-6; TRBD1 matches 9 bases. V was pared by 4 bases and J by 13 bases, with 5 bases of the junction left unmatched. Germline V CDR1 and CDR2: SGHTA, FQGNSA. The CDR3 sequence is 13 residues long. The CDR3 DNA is TGTGCCAGCAGCTCGGGACAGGGTCGGCCCCTCCACTTT. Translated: CASSSGQGRPLHF.

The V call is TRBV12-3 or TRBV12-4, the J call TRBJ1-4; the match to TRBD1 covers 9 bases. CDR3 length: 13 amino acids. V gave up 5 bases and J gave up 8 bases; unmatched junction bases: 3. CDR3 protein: CASSNRGLEKLFF. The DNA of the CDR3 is TGTGCCAGCAGTAACAGGGGGCTCGAAAAACTGTTTTTT.

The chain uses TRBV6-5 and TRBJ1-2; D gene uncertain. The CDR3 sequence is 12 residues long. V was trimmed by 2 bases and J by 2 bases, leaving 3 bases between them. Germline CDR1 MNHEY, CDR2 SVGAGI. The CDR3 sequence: CASSYVNYGYTF. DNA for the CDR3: TGTGCCAGCAGTTACGTGAACTATGGCTACACCTTC.

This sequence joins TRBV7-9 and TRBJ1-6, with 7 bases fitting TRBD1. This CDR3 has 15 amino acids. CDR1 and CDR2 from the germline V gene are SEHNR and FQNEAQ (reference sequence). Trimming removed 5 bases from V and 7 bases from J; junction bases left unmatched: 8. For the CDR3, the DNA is TGTGCCAGCAGCCATACCGGGACAGACAATTCACCCCTCCACTTT. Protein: CASSHTGTDNSPLHF.

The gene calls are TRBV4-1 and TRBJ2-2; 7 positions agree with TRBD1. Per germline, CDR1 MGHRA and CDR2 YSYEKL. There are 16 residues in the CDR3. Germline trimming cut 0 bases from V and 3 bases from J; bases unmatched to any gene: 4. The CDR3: CASSQDGTADTGELFF. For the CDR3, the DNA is TGCGCCAGCAGCCAAGATGGGACAGCCGACACCGGGGAGCTGTTTTTT.

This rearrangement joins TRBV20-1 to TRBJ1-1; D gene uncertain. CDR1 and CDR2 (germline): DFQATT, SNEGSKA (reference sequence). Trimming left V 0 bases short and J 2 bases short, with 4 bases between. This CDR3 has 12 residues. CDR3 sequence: CSARDTNTEAFF. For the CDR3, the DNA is TGCAGTGCTAGAGACACTAACACTGAAGCTTTCTTT.

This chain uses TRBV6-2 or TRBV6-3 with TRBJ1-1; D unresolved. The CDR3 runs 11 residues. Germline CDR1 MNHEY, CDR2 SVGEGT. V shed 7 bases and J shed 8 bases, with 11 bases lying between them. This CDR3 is CASTMFLEAFF. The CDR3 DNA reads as TGTGCCAGCACTATGTTCTTAGAAGCTTTCTTT.

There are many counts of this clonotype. CDR3 region: CASSLGRGRQNTEAFF. CDR3 nucleotide sequence: TGTGCCAGCAGCTTAGGTCGGGGCAGACAGAACACTGAAGCTTTCTTT. The chain employs TRBV7-6 and TRBJ1-1, with D possibly TRBD1 on 5 matching bases. V was cut by 1 base and J by 1 base, with 13 bases left in between. Per the germline V gene, CDR1 is SGHVS and CDR2 is FNYEAQ. The CDR3 length is 16 residues.

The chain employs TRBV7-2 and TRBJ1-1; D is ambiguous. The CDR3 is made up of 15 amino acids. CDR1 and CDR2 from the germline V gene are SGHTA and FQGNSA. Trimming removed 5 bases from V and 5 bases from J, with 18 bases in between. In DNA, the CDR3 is TGTGCCAGCAGCGGCACCGGGTCAGCGGCTACTGAAGCTTTCTTT. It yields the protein CASSGTGSAATEAFF.

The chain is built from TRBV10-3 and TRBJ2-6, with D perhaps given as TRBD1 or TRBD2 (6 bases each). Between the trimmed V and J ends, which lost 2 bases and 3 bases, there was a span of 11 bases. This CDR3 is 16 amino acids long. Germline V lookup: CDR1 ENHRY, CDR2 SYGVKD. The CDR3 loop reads CAISEKGGRGANVLTF. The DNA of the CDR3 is TGTGCCATCAGTGAGAAAGGGGGGCGTGGGGCCAACGTCCTGACTTTC.